The TCR beta chain under discussion was sequenced for a study of shared clonotypes between healthy human individuals. Sequenced by immunoSEQ multiplex PCR; TCRdb stores in-frame clones only, minus some. Altogether around 510,000 clones are present, around 78% being singletons, with the ten largest covering 12%. With 3 bases clipped from V and 2 bases from J, the junction kept 11 bases outside the gene matches. This CDR3 is 18 amino acids long. Per germline, CDR1 LGHNA and CDR2 YNFKEQ. The sequenced sample was PBMCs. This chain connects TRBV4-2 to TRBJ2-7, with 12 bases that match TRBD1. The TCR originated in a woman in her thirties or forties in good health. Some clones in this sample may be carry-over from other donors' samples. The CDR3 spells CASSQGLPGQGATYEQYF. The CDR3 DNA is TGTGCCAGCAGCCAGGGTCTACCGGGACAGGGGGCCACCTACGAGCAGTACTTC.